These T cell receptor beta chains were read from a single sample in a study of a mutant IDH1 vaccine in newly diagnosed glioma. This table comes from immunoSEQ multiplex PCR, and its TCRdb copy is limited to in-frame clones, with some not included. Found here are roughly 74,000 clones, 65% to 90% of them singletons; the top ten hold 2% to 2.5%. Which antigens these TCRs recognize remains unknown. The sample in question was PBMCs, obtained from a glioma patient whose treatment included an IDH1 peptide vaccine. The receptors stem from a man aged 25-45 years with glioma. Some clones in this sample may be carry-over from other donors' samples. Each CDR3 is given with its conserved first and last residue.

V gene	J gene	CDR3 protein
TRBV11-2	NA	CASSPSGGLTAYEQYF
TRBV5-1	TRBJ2-1	CASSLVPRSDANEQFF
TRBV27	TRBJ1-6	CASSPRDQLRTLDSPLHF
TRBV18	TRBJ1-5	CASSGQYYSSNQPQHF
TRBV10-1	TRBJ2-3	CASLLTSPTDTQYF
TRBV18	TRBJ2-1	CASSNTRGRNEQFF
TRBV19	TRBJ1-5	CASKAREGQPQHF
TRBV19	TRBJ2-2	CASTPDRNTGELFF
TRBV28	TRBJ1-5	CASRPRGGNQPQHF
TRBV5-1	TRBJ1-1	CASSSTPDKSTEAFF
TRBV11-2	TRBJ2-7	CASSLAGTYEQYF
TRBV6-1	TRBJ2-7	CASSNAATSETYF
TRBV30	TRBJ2-5	CAWSVQGPETQYF
TRBV5-1	TRBJ1-1	CASSWRDRGGTEAFF
TRBV4-3	TRBJ2-3	CASSQFPVVGRGATDTQYF
TRBV18	TRBJ1-4	CASSPDDRGLFF
TRBV25-1	TRBJ1-6	CASSDPGQLNSPLHF
TRBV7-9	TRBJ1-3	CASSPGRTGFNTIYF
TRBV6-5	TRBJ1-2	CASSYEANYGYTF
TRBV6-1	TRBJ1-2	CASSEIQYGYTF
TRBV15	TRBJ2-5	CATSRDRGETQYF
TRBV19	TRBJ1-6	CASSIDPPGRNSPLHF
TRBV4-2	TRBJ2-7	CASSQDANGAGFYEQYF
TRBV30	TRBJ1-1	CAWNRGQVGEAFF
TRBV27	TRBJ2-7	CASSSQGDYEQYF
TRBV9	TRBJ1-6	CASSALQGRYSPLHF
TRBV2	TRBJ2-1	CASTPGTPAQYNEQFF
TRBV14	TRBJ2-2	CASSPRLYTGELFF
TRBV5-1	TRBJ2-5	CASSLLSSSQETQYF
TRBV5-6	TRBJ1-1	CASSLTDTEAFF
TRBV10-2	TRBJ2-7	CASSTTSGPFEQYF
TRBV18	TRBJ2-5	CASSPDREETQYF
TRBV10-3	TRBJ2-2	CAIRDRGRDTGELFF
TRBV7-8	TRBJ2-7	CASSLRTSVFEQYF
TRBV6-5	TRBJ2-2	CASSKGGELFF
TRBV10-2	TRBJ2-7	CASSARASTYEQYF
TRBV12-1	TRBJ2-7	CASRLRSDGGLSYEQYF
TRBV2	TRBJ1-4	CASSGSVATNEKLFF
TRBV7-8	TRBJ2-1	CASSSSSGIPYNEQFF
TRBV5-6	TRBJ2-6	CASSLRSGANVLTF
TRBV6-5	TRBJ2-5	CASSYSRPGETQYF
TRBV28	TRBJ1-3	CASSRTGGSGNTIYF
TRBV7-2	TRBJ2-3	CASSFRGADTQYF
TRBV28	TRBJ1-2	CASSLRQIHGYTF
TRBV19	TRBJ2-4	CASDSGGPRVIQYF
TRBV7-2	TRBJ1-6	CASSSPAEGNSPLHF
TRBV7-9	TRBJ2-5	CASSRAGDQETQYF
TRBV2	TRBJ2-1	CASSPLAGPYNEQFF
TRBV28	TRBJ2-5	CASSHRDQQETQYF
TRBV18	TRBJ1-1	CASSPNPNTEAFF
TRBV21-1	TRBJ2-7	CASSKRTVSSYEQYF
TRBV9	TRBJ1-1	CASSRGGASTEAFF
TRBV2	TRBJ2-7	CASRHGPGQTHEQYF